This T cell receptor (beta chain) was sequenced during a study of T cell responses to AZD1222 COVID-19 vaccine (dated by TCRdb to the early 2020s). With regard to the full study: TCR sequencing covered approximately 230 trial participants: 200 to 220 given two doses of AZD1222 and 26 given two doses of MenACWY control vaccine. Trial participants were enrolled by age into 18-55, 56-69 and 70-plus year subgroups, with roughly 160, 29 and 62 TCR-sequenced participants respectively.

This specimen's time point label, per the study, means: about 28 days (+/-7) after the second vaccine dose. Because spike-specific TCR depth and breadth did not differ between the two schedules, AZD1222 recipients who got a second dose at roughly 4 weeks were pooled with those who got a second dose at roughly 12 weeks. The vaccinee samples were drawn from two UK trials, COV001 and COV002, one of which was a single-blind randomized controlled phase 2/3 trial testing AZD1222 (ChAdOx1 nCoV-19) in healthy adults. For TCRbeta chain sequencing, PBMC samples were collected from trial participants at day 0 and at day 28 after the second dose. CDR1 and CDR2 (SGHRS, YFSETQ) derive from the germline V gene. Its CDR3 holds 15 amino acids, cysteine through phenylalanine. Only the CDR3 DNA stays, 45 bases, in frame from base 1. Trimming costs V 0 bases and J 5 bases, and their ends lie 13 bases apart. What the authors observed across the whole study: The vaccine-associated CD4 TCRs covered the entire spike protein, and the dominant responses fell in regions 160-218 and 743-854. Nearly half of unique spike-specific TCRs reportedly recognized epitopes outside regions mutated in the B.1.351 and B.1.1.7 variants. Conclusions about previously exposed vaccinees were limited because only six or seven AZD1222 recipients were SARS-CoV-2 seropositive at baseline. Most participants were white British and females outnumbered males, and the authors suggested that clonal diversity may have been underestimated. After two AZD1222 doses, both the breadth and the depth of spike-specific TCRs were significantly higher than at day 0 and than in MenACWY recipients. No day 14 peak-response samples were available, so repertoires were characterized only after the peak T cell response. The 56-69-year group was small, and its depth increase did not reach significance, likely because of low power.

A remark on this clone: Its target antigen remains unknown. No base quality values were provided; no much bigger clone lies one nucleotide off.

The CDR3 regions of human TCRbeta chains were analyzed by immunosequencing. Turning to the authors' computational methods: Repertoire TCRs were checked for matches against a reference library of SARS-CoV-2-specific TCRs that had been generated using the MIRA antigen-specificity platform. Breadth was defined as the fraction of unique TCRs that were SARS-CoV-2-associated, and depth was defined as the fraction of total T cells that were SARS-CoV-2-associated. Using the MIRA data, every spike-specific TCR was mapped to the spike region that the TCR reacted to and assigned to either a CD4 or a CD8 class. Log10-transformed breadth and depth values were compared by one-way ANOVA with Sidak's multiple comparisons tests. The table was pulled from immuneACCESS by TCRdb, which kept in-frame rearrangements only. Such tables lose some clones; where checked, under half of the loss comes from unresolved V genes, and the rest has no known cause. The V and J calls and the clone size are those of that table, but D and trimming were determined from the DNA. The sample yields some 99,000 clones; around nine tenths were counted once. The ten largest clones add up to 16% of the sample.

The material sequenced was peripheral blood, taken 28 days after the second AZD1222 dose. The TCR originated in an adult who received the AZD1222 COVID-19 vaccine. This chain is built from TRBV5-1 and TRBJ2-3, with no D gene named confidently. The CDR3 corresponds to CASSLAAETRDTQYF. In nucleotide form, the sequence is TGCGCCAGCAGCTTGGCCGCTGAGACTCGAGATACGCAGTATTTT.